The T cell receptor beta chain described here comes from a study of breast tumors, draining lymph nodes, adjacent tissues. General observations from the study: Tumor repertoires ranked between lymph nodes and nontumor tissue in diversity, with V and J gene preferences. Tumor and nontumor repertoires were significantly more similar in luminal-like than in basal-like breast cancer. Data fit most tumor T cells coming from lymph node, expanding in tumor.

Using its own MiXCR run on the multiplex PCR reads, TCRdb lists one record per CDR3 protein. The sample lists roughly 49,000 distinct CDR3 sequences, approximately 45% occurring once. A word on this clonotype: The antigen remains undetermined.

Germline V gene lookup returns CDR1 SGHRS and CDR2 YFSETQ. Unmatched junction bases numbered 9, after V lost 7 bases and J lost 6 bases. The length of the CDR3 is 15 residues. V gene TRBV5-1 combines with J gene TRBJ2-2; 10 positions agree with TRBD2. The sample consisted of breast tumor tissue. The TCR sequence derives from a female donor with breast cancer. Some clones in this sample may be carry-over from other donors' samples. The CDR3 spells CASRPLAGDPGELFF. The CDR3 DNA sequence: TGCGCCAGCCGCCCCCTAGCGGGAGACCCCGGGGAGCTGTTTTTT. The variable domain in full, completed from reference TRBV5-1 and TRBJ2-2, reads KAGVTQTPRYLIKTRGQQVTLSCSPISGHRSVSWYQQTPGQGLQFLFEYFSETQRNKGNFPGRFSGRQFSNSRSEMNVSTLELGDSALYLCASRPLAGDPGELFFGEGSRLTVL.